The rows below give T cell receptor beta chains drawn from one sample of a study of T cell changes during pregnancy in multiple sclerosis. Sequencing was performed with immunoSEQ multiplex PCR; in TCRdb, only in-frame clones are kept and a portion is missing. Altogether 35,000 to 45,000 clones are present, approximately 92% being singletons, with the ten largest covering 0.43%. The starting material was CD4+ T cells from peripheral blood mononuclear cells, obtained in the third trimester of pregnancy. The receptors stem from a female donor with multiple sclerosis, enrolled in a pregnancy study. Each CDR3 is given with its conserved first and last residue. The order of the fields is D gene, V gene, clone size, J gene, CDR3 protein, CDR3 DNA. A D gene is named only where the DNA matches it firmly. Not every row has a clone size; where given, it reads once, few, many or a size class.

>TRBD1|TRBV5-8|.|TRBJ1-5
CASSPGTVVGNQPQHF
TGTGCCAGCAGCCCCGGGACAGTCGTTGGCAATCAGCCCCAGCATTTT
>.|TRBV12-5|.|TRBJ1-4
CASGPDSWEKLFF
TGTGCTAGTGGTCCAGACAGTTGGGAAAAACTGTTTTTT
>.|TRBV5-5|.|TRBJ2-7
CASSLWLSREQYF
TGTGCCAGCAGCTTATGGTTGAGTCGAGAGCAGTACTTC
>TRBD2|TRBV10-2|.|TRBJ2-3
CASSEVGLAGADTQYF
TGCGCCAGCAGTGAGGTGGGACTAGCGGGAGCAGATACGCAGTATTTT
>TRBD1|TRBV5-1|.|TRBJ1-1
CASSGGQGNTEAFF
TGCGCCAGCAGCGGGGGACAGGGAAACACTGAAGCTTTCTTT
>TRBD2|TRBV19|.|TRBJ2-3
CASSMGLADTQYF
TGTGCCAGTAGTATGGGACTAGCAGATACGCAGTATTTT
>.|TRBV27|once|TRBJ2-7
CASRFDRTRSYEQYF
TGTGCCAGCAGATTTGACAGGACTCGCTCCTACGAGCAGTACTTC
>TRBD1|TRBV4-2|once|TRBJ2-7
CASSRETGFFAEQYF
TGTGCCAGCAGCCGTGAGACAGGGTTTTTTGCCGAGCAGTACTTC
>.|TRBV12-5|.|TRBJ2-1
CASGLARPAVRGGQFF
TGTGCTAGTGGTTTGGCTCGCCCGGCGGTCCGGGGAGGGCAGTTCTTC
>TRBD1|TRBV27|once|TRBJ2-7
CASRSWELDRGNEQYF
TGTGCCAGTCGCAGTTGGGAATTAGACAGGGGCAACGAGCAGTACTTC
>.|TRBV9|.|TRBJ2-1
CASSASGGGYNEQFF
TGTGCCAGCAGCGCATCAGGGGGAGGCTACAATGAGCAGTTCTTC
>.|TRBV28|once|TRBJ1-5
CASSPGGLSNQPQHF
TGTGCCAGCAGTCCCGGGGGTCTGAGCAATCAGCCCCAGCATTTT
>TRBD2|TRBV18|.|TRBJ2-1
CASSPTGGAGGGGEQFF
TGTGCCAGCTCACCCACCGGGGGAGCGGGGGGTGGTGGTGAGCAGTTCTTC
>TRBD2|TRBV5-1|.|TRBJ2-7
CASSLGGGSRYEQYF
TGCGCCAGCAGCTTGGGGGGCGGGAGTCGCTACGAGCAGTACTTC
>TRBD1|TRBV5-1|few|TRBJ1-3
CASSLGTGPLLPGNTIYF
TGCGCCAGCAGCCTCGGGACAGGCCCCTTACTGCCTGGAAACACCATATATTTT
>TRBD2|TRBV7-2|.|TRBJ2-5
CASSRAGLAGGQETQYF
TGTGCCAGCAGCAGGGCGGGACTAGCGGGAGGACAGGAGACCCAGTACTTC
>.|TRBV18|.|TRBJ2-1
CASSSRDYNEQFF
TGTGCCAGCTCATCCCGGGACTACAATGAGCAGTTCTTC
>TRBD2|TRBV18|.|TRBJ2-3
CASSPPGGSPKDTQYF
TGTGCCAGCTCACCACCCGGCGGGAGCCCCAAAGATACGCAGTATTTT
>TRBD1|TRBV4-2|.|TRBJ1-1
CASSQGYPLGLTGPNTEAFF
TGTGCCAGCAGCCAAGGTTACCCACTCGGGTTGACAGGGCCGAACACTGAAGCTTTCTTT
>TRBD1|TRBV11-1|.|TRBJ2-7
CASSSGQGNYEQYF
TGTGCCAGCAGCTCGGGACAGGGGAACTACGAGCAGTACTTC
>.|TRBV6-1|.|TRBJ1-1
CASTRRGLGTEAFF
TGTGCCAGCACCAGAAGAGGGCTTGGCACTGAAGCTTTCTTT
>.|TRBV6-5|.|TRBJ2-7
CASSEGLIYEQYF
TGTGCCAGCAGTGAAGGACTAATCTACGAGCAGTACTTC
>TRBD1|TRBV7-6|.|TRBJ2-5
CASSLMPGQAREGTQYF
TGTGCCAGCAGCCTCATGCCGGGACAGGCAAGAGAAGGGACCCAGTACTTC
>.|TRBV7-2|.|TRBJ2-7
CASSSSSYEQYF
TGTGCCAGCAGCTCCTCCTCCTACGAGCAGTACTTC
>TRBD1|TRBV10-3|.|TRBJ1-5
CAISETTTGGNDQPQHF
TGTGCCATCAGTGAGACCACTACAGGGGGCAACGATCAGCCCCAGCATTTT
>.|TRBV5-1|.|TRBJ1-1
CASSLGQQNTEAFF
TGCGCCAGCAGCTTGGGACAGCAGAACACTGAAGCTTTCTTT
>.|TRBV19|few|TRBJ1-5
CASSSDGGHSNQPQHF
TGTGCCAGTAGTTCAGACGGTGGACATAGCAATCAGCCCCAGCATTTT
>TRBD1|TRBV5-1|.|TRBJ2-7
CASGTGGHEQYF
TGCGCCAGCGGGACAGGGGGCCACGAGCAGTACTTC
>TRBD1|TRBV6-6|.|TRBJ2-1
CASSYTGQGPNEQFF
TGTGCCAGCAGTTACACCGGACAGGGCCCCAATGAGCAGTTCTTC
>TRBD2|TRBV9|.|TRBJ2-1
CASSVGTSGLNEQFF
TGTGCCAGCAGCGTAGGGACTAGCGGCCTCAATGAGCAGTTCTTC
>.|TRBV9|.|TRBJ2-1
CASSVARTSEQFF
TGTGCCAGCAGCGTAGCCCGTACCAGTGAGCAGTTCTTC
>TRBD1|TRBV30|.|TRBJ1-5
CAWSRTGPNSNQPQHF
TGTGCCTGGAGTAGGACAGGGCCAAATAGCAATCAGCCCCAGCATTTT
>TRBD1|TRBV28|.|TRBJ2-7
CASITTWGTGSGEQYF
TGTGCCAGCATAACTACGTGGGGGACAGGATCGGGTGAGCAGTACTTC
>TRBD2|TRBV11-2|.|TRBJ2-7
CASSLGAGGPGEQYF
TGTGCCAGCAGCTTAGGAGCGGGAGGCCCAGGGGAGCAGTACTTC
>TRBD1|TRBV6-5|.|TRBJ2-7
CASRGQAYEQYF
TGTGCCAGCAGGGGACAGGCCTACGAGCAGTACTTC
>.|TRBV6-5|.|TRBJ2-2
CASSTIMPGELFF
TGTGCCAGCAGCACAATTATGCCCGGGGAGCTGTTTTTT
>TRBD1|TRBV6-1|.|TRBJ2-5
CASSEIGQGQETQYF
TGTGCCAGCAGTGAAATAGGACAGGGCCAAGAGACCCAGTACTTC
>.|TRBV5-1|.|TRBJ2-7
CASSLDPATAYEQYF
TGCGCCAGCAGCTTGGATCCCGCCACAGCCTACGAGCAGTACTTC
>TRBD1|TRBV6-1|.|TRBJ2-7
CASSEARTGILGEQYF
TGTGCCAGCAGTGAAGCGCGGACAGGAATTCTGGGCGAGCAGTACTTC
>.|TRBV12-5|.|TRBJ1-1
CASGLGPGTEAFF
TGTGCTAGTGGTTTGGGTCCAGGGACTGAAGCTTTCTTT
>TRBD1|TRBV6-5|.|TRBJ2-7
CASSSQGDEQYF
TGTGCCAGCAGCTCACAGGGGGACGAGCAGTACTTC
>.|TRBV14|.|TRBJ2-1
CASSSTVATGQFF
TGTGCCAGCAGCTCAACGGTCGCGACAGGGCAGTTCTTC
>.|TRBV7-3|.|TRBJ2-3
CASSLTGGSTDTQYF
TGTGCCAGCAGCTTAACGGGCGGGAGCACAGATACGCAGTATTTT
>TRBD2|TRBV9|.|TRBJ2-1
CASSVDLPGLVMNEQFF
TGTGCCAGCAGCGTAGACCTGCCGGGACTAGTTATGAATGAGCAGTTCTTC
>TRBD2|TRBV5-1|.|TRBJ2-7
CASSLELAGVLYEQYF
TGCGCCAGCAGCTTGGAACTAGCGGGAGTTCTCTACGAGCAGTACTTC
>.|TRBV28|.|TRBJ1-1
CASSLIYRGTEAFF
TGTGCCAGCAGTTTAATCTATAGAGGGACTGAAGCTTTCTTT
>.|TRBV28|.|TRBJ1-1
CASSFSLTGRNTEAFF
TGTGCCAGCAGTTTTTCCCTCACAGGGAGGAACACTGAAGCTTTCTTT
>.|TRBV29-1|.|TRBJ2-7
CRGYQEGAYEQYF
TGCAGGGGGTATCAGGAGGGCGCCTACGAGCAGTACTTC
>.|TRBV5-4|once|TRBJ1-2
CASSQNYYGYTF
TGTGCCAGCAGTCAGAATTACTATGGCTACACCTTC